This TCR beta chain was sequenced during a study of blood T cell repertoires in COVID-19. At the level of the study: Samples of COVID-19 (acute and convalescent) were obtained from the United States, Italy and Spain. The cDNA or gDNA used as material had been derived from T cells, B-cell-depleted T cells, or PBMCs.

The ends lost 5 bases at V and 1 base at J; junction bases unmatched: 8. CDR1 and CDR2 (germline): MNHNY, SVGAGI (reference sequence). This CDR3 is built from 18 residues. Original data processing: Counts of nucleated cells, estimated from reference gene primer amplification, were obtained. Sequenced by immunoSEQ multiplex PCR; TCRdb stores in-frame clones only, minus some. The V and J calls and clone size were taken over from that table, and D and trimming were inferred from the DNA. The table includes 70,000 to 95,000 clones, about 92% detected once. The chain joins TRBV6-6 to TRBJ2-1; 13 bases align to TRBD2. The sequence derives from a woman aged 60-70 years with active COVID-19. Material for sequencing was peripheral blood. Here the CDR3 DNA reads TGTGCCAGCAGTCAGACTAGCGGGGGGCCCCAGTCCTACAATGAGCAGTTCTTC. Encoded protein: CASSQTSGGPQSYNEQFF.